The 16 T cell receptor beta chains listed next were all sequenced from one sample in a study of T-cell memory formation after mild COVID-19. Via MiXCR, TCRdb re-called the 5' RACE reads, giving one row per CDR3 protein. The table has more than 120,000 distinct CDR3 sequences, about 19% seen once; the top ten hold approximately 2.4%. Material: PBMCs or a T cell subset sorted from them (not recorded which). The receptors derive from an adult woman who had mild COVID-19 (a few samples of this study predate the infection). Cell type and time point are not known.

This clonotype has ten or more counts. The chain uses TRBV4-3 and TRBJ2-3; D gene unclear. Looked up from germline, CDR1 is LGHNA and CDR2 is YSLEER. V gave up 1 base and J gave up 5 bases, with 7 bases separating them. The CDR3 runs 13 residues. The CDR3 loop reads CASSQVLLDTQYF. In DNA form, the CDR3 reads TGCGCCAGCAGCCAAGTGCTCTTAGATACGCAGTATTTT.

This clonotype has only a few counts. The CDR3 reads CASASRGATDTQYF. CDR3 nucleotide sequence: TGTGCCTCGGCTAGCAGGGGGGCAACAGATACGCAGTATTTT. This chain links TRBV10-3 with TRBJ2-3; D is possibly TRBD1 (7 bases). There are 14 residues in the CDR3. Germline V gene data show CDR1 as ENHRY and CDR2 as SYGVKD. V was shortened by 11 bases and J by 3 bases, with 18 bases between the two germline ends.

V is TRBV6-5 and J is TRBJ1-3; 7 positions match TRBD1. The V segment lost 6 bases and the J segment 0 bases; nucleotides outside the gene matches: 2. In germline, CDR1 is MNHEY, CDR2 SVGAGI. This CDR3 has 14 residues. The CDR3 bases are TGTGCCAGCAGACAGGGGATCTCTGGAAACACCATATATTTT. Protein product: CASRQGISGNTIYF.

This clonotype was observed many times. V usage is TRBV7-8 and J usage is TRBJ2-7, with D possibly being TRBD2 (5 bases). Trimming left V 5 bases short and J 4 bases short, with 6 bases between. In germline, CDR1 is SGHVS, CDR2 FQNEAQ. This CDR3 region has 11 residues. Here the CDR3 reads CASSRGYEQYF. CDR3 nucleotides: TGTGCCAGCAGCCGCGGGTACGAGCAGTACTTC.

The chain links TRBV2 to TRBJ2-7, with 7 bases identical to TRBD1. J was trimmed by 4 bases and V by 4 bases; bases with no gene match: 7. Germline V gene lookup returns CDR1 SNHLY and CDR2 FYNNEI. CDR3 size: 14 residues. The CDR3 coding sequence is TGTGCCAGCAGTGGGGGACAGCTATCGTACGAGCAGTACTTC. Encoded protein: CASSGGQLSYEQYF.

The chain uses TRBV9 and TRBJ1-1; tentatively, D is TRBD1 (6 bases). V lost 7 bases and J lost 1, with 8 bases in between. There are 12 residues in the CDR3. Germline CDR1 and CDR2: SGDLS and YYNGEE. CDR3 DNA sequence: TGTGCCAGCTCACAGGGGAACACTGAAGCTTTCTTT. This encodes CASSQGNTEAFF.

This chain connects TRBV30 to TRBJ1-3, with D hard to call. Trimming removed 4 bases from V and 0 bases from J, with 10 bases in between. CDR1 is GTSNPN and CDR2 is SVGIG in the germline V gene (reference sequence). CDR3 length: 14 residues. CDR3 sequence: CAWMRGYSGNTIYF. CDR3 nucleotides: TGTGCCTGGATGCGTGGGTACTCTGGAAACACCATATATTTT.

CDR3 residues: CASSVGNRGYGYTF. The CDR3 DNA reads TGTGCCAGCAGTGTCGGGAACAGGGGGTATGGCTACACCTTC. V is TRBV6-5 and J is TRBJ1-2; 8 nucleotides match TRBD1. CDR1 and CDR2 from the germline V gene are MNHEY and SVGAGI. Trimming removed 5 bases from V and 5 bases from J; junction bases left unmatched: 7. The CDR3 length is 14 residues.

V is TRBV7-9 and J is TRBJ2-7; 7 nucleotides agree with TRBD1. The CDR3 is 11 amino acids. Looked up from germline, CDR1 is SEHNR and CDR2 is FQNEAQ (reference sequence). Unmatched junction bases numbered 2, after V lost 8 bases and J lost 4 bases. CDR3 region: CASGTAYEQYF. CDR3 in DNA: TGTGCCAGCGGGACAGCTTACGAGCAGTACTTC. Full variable domain (remainder filled in from reference TRBV7-9 and TRBJ2-7): DTGVSQNPRHKITKRGQNVTFRCDPISEHNRLYWYRQTLGQGPEFLTYFQNEAQLEKSRLLSDRFSAERPKGSFSTLEIQRTEQGDSAMYLCASGTAYEQYFGPGTRLTVT.

In this sample, this clonotype turned up a few times. The chain couples TRBV7-8 to TRBJ2-2; unclear D gene. CDR1 and CDR2 from the germline V gene are SGHVS and FQNEAQ. The V end was cut by 1 base, the J end by 0 bases, with 9 bases between. CDR3 length: 16 residues. The CDR3 region is CASSLVETPNTGELFF. Here the CDR3 DNA reads TGTGCCAGCAGCTTAGTAGAGACTCCGAACACCGGGGAGCTGTTTTTT.

This clonotype was observed at least ten times. The chain employs TRBV5-1 and TRBJ2-1; the D gene is possibly TRBD2 (6 bases). The CDR3 totals 15 residues. The V end was cut by 1 base, the J end by 4 bases, with 12 bases between. Germline CDR1 is SGHRS and CDR2 is YFSETQ. In DNA form, the CDR3 reads TGCGCCAGCAGCTTGATTAGCGGCACGTACAATGAGCAGTTCTTC. Its protein product is CASSLISGTYNEQFF.

The chain combines TRBV25-1 with TRBJ2-2; no definite D call. Per the germline V gene, CDR1 is MGHDK and CDR2 is SYGVNS. The CDR3 totals 16 residues. Trimming cost V 4 bases and J 4 bases, with 16 bases left between them. The CDR3 spells CASSVRRGASTGELFF. In nucleotides, the CDR3 is TGTGCCAGCAGTGTCCGGCGCGGAGCGAGCACCGGGGAGCTGTTTTTT.

The chain links TRBV29-1 to TRBJ2-5, with D possibly matching TRBD1 (6 bases). Germline CDR1 reads SQVTM; CDR2 reads ANQGSEA. The germline V and J ends were trimmed by 1 base and 5 bases, with 11 bases remaining between them. There are 13 residues in the CDR3. The CDR3 DNA follows: TGCAGCGTTGAAGTTACAGGGCCGGAGACCCAGTACTTC. Protein: CSVEVTGPETQYF.

Written as DNA, the CDR3 is TGCGCCAGCAGCTTGGGACTCCGAGGACAGGGCGAAGCTTTCTTT. Translated: CASSLGLRGQGEAFF. The chain employs TRBV5-1 and TRBJ1-1, with 8 bases matching TRBD1. This CDR3 contains 15 residues. V lost 0 bases, J lost 8 bases, and 9 bases stayed unmatched. Germline CDR1 reads SGHRS; CDR2 reads YFSETQ.

The genes are TRBV24-1 and TRBJ2-1; D gene ambiguous. The CDR3 runs to 13 residues. V was clipped by 4 bases and J by 11 bases, with 14 bases between them. Germline loops: CDR1 KGHDR, CDR2 SFDVKD. The CDR3: CATSDLSGPKQFF. In DNA form, the CDR3 reads TGTGCCACCAGTGACCTATCCGGTCCCAAGCAGTTCTTC.

This clonotype was detected many times. The chain uses TRBV5-1 and TRBJ2-2, with D tentatively TRBD2 (5 bases). V lost 6 bases and J lost 0, with 9 bases in between. Germline V gives CDR1 SGHRS, CDR2 YFSETQ. The CDR3 loop spans 14 amino acids. The CDR3 reads CASKGSTNTGELFF. In nucleotides, the CDR3 is TGCGCCAGCAAAGGGAGTACGAACACCGGGGAGCTGTTTTTT.